This T cell receptor beta chain originates from a study of Ad26.COV2.S vaccination and SARS-CoV-2 variants. General study points: After vaccination, substantial breadth of spike-specific CD8+ and CD4+ responses was reported. Breadth of non-spike TCRs did not differ between vaccinees and placebo recipients. People who got the vaccine had more spike-specific TCR breadth than people who got placebo. Analyses that measured TCR breadth and depth may have underestimated total T cell responses.

The protocol was immunoSEQ multiplex PCR, while the TCRdb copy is restricted to in-frame clones and leaves out a portion. Of roughly 380,000 clones in the sample, around 92% were seen once. Notes on this clone: Its target is not known.

CDR1 and CDR2 from the germline V gene are WNHNN and SYGVQD (reference sequence). The CDR3 has 13 amino acids. Trimming pared 3 bases from V and 4 bases from J, leaving 4 bases between. This material consisted of peripheral blood, taken after recovery from COVID-19. The clonotype was recovered from a human donor who had recovered from COVID-19. The V gene is TRBV10-1, the J gene TRBJ1-6; D unclear. The CDR3 here is CASSEKYNSPLHF. DNA of the CDR3: TGCGCCAGCAGTGAAAAATATAATTCACCCCTCCACTTT.